This T cell receptor (beta chain) was observed in a study of blood T cell repertoires in COVID-19. Turning to the study itself: Donors in the United States, Italy and Spain gave samples during acute or convalescent COVID-19. The analysed material was cDNA or gDNA that came from T cells, B-cell-depleted T cells, or PBMCs.

The CDR3 covers 14 residues. Trimming removed 1 base from V and 9 bases from J, with 13 bases in between. CDR1 and CDR2 (germline): LNHDA, SQIVND (reference sequence). In the authors' workflow: Estimation of nucleated cell counts was performed using reference gene primer amplification. The table came from immunoSEQ multiplex PCR; TCRdb's copy has only in-frame clones and leaves some out. V and J calls and clone size follow that table, whereas D and trimming were derived from the DNA. Altogether tens of thousands of clones are present, about 87% being singletons, with the ten largest covering 5% to 6.5%.

The chain links TRBV19 to TRBJ1-5; perhaps TRBD1 as D (6 bases). The sample taken for sequencing was peripheral blood. The TCR sequence derives from a man aged 50 to 60 with active COVID-19. The CDR3 spells CASSIGQAQAPQHF. The CDR3 region has the DNA TGTGCCAGTAGTATAGGACAGGCCCAGGCGCCCCAGCATTTT.